Below, 3 T cell receptor beta chains from the same sample are listed, as sequenced in a study of cytomegalovirus exposure and HLA in healthy donors (dated by TCRdb to about 2017). The library came from the immunoSEQ multiplex PCR assay. The multiplex PCR relied on a mix of 60 forward primers for TCR Vbeta segments and 13 reverse primers for TCR Jbeta segments. As stored in TCRdb, this immuneACCESS dataset retains in-frame rearrangements with V and J assigned. A fraction of the clones does not appear; measured against another copy, unresolved V genes explain less than half of the discrepancy, and the remainder lacks a known reason. Present in this sample are approximately 160,000 clones, about 75% of which were seen just once. The top ten hold 7.4% of the sample. The source material was PBMCs. The receptors stem from a male donor in good health and CMV-seropositive.

This rearrangement joins TRBV9 to TRBJ2-3; a possible D gene is TRBD2 (6 bases). Germline V gives CDR1 SGDLS, CDR2 YYNGEE. This CDR3 comprises 15 residues. Trimming stripped 0 bases from V and 1 base from J, with 9 bases between. CDR3 nucleotides: TGTGCCAGCAGCGTAGGATGGGGGGGCACAGATACGCAGTATTTT. Its translation: CASSVGWGGTDTQYF.

This chain uses TRBV7-9 with TRBJ2-7, with TRBD1 matching over 8 bases. V lost 5 bases and J lost 2; bases outside the gene matches: 11. The CDR3 runs 16 residues. Germline assignment: CDR1 SEHNR and CDR2 FQNEAQ (reference sequence). The CDR3 sequence is CASSPGTGTGAYEQYF. The CDR3 DNA is TGTGCCAGCAGCCCCGGGACCGGGACAGGCGCCTACGAGCAGTACTTC.

The chain combines TRBV11-3 with TRBJ2-5, with a tentative D call TRBD2 (6 bases). V lost 4 bases, J lost 5 bases, and 14 bases lay in between. The germline V gene encodes CDR1 SGHNT and CDR2 YENEEA. The CDR3 sequence is 14 residues long. The chain's CDR3 is CASSSGLSRETQYF. The CDR3, as DNA: TGTGCCAGCAGCTCGGGACTGTCTCGGGAGACCCAGTACTTC.